The present T cell receptor beta chain was sequenced within a study of T cells in women clearing cervical HPV infection. Study background: With HLA typing for only a few women, HLA confounding remains possible.

MY09/MY11 PCR detected cervical HPV DNA; dot-blot assigned genotypes. Germline V gives CDR1 GTSNPN, CDR2 SVGIG (reference sequence). This CDR3 has 14 amino acids. Trimming removed 0 bases from V and 4 bases from J, with 10 bases in between. In the case of this clone: The sequence runs out 3 residues before the end of the CDR3; the remainder is reconstructed from the germline J gene.

immunoSEQ multiplex PCR used an average of about 1.3 ug genomic DNA. Repertoires were generated with immunoSEQ multiplex PCR, while TCRdb's copy carries only in-frame clones and drops some. The repertoire shows about 12,000 clones; the top ten hold under 25%. Sequences were obtained from blood buffy coat. This TCR was recovered from a woman aged 18-70 years with a cervical HPV16 infection that either progressed to CIN3+ or cleared (not recorded which). The chain couples TRBV30 to TRBJ1-3; D is unresolved. The covered CDR3 bases are TGTGCCTGGAGTGTAGTGACAACAGGAAACACC. Protein product: CAWSVVTTGNT. The CDR3, in full, reads CAWSVVTTGNTIYF. The full variable domain, in which reference TRBV30 and TRBJ1-3 provide the parts outside the CDR3, is SQTIHQWPATLVQPVGSPLSLECTVEGTSNPNLYWYRQAAGRGLQLLFYSVGIGQISSEVPQNLSASRPQDRQFILSSKKLLLSDSGFYLCAWSVVTTGNTIYFGEGSWLTVV.